One T cell receptor beta chain is described in this entry. This record comes from a study of blood T cell repertoires in COVID-19. Study as a whole: Samples of COVID-19 (acute and convalescent) were obtained from the United States, Italy and Spain. From T cells, B-cell-depleted T cells, or PBMCs came the material, which was cDNA or gDNA.

Source study methods: Reference gene primer amplification yielded estimated nucleated cell counts. Profiled with immunoSEQ multiplex PCR; TCRdb holds only in-frame clones, not every one. For V, J and clone size, that table is used; D and trimming come from the DNA. This table has about 210,000 clones, roughly four fifths appearing once. The Seattle patients, enrolled during active infection, were followed longitudinally. Trimming removed 3 bases from V and 2 bases from J; junction bases left unmatched: 7. CDR1 is KGHSH, CDR2 LQKENI, per germline. The CDR3 is 16 amino acids. The specimen sequenced was peripheral blood. The receptor was derived from a woman aged 70-85 years with COVID-19, enrolled during active disease. The genes are TRBV18 and TRBJ1-5; 7 nucleotides line up with TRBD1. CDR3: CASSPGQAGGNQPQHF. In DNA, the CDR3 is TGTGCCAGCTCACCTGGACAGGCTGGGGGCAATCAGCCCCAGCATTTT.